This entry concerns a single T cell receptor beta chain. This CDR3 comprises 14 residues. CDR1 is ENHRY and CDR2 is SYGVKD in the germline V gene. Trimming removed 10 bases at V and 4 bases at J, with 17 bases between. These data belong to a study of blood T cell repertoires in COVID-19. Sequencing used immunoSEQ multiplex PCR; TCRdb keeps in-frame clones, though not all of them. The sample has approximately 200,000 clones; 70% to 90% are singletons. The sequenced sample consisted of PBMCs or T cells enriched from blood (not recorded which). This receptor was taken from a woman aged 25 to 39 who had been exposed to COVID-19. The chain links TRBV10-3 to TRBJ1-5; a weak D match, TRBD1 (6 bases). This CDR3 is CATESQGGNQPQHF. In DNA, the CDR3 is TGTGCCACCGAATCACAGGGAGGGAATCAGCCCCAGCATTTT.